The clone carrying this TCR beta chain was found once. The antigen is unknown. The data are from a study of T cell responses to AZD1222 COVID-19 vaccine. V shed 4 bases and J 3 bases; nucleotides not matched to a gene: 11. Germline V gene data show CDR1 as MGHDK and CDR2 as SYGVNS. There are 17 residues in the CDR3. Study results and caveats: Once two AZD1222 doses were given, Spike-specific TCR breadth and depth went up. White British people made up most donors, females outnumbered males, and clonal diversity was possibly underestimated.

Profiled with immunoSEQ multiplex PCR; TCRdb holds only in-frame clones, not every one. The sample holds over 150,000 clones, roughly 90% seen once. This sequence joins TRBV25-1 and TRBJ2-2, with 7 positions matching TRBD1. The clonotype originates from an adult who received the AZD1222 COVID-19 vaccine. The starting material was peripheral blood, obtained 28 days after the second AZD1222 dose. CDR3 in amino acids: CASSASTGTDYTGELFF. The CDR3 nucleotides read TGTGCCAGCAGTGCCTCAACCGGGACAGACTACACCGGGGAGCTGTTTTTT.